Listed here is a single T cell receptor beta chain. Its antigen is as yet unknown. Starting from approximately 470 ng of total RNA, TCR beta cDNA was produced with a primer in the constant region. It was through three nested multiplex PCR rounds of slightly modified ARM-PCR that TCR beta libraries arose. The two initial PCR rounds, around 11 cycles each, used TRBV1-TRBV30 forward and C-beta reverse primers. TCRdb reprocessed the multiplex PCR reads via MiXCR and lists one record per CDR3 protein. The sample holds 180,000 or so distinct CDR3 sequences, 60% seen once. The CDR3 length is 16 residues. Trimming at V came to 6 bases and at J to 7 bases, leaving 8 bases not matched to a gene. Germline CDR1 reads SGHAT; CDR2 reads FQNNGV. The data stem from a study of tumor-infiltrating lymphocytes in primary liver carcinoma. Across the study: These were node-negative, non-metastatic T1-T3 tumors of roughly 4.2 to 10 cm. Samples gave roughly 3.5 to 8 million productive TCRbeta reads, similar across tissue types.

Both blood RNA, taken from unsorted whole blood, and germline DNA were extracted. Study conclusions and caveats: Tumor-adjacent and tumor-blood pairs showed less overlap than tumor region pairs. Bulk samples went unsorted, so CD4+ and CD8+ repertoires were not compared.

The chain couples TRBV11-2 to TRBJ2-3, with 15 bases fitting TRBD2. The sample consisted of peripheral blood. The clonotype comes from a man in his forties with primary liver carcinoma and hepatitis B virus infection. The CDR3 sequence is CASRQGLAGGINTQYF. The CDR3 coding sequence is TGTGCCAGCAGGCAGGGACTAGCGGGGGGTATCAATACGCAGTATTTT.